One sample yielded the 6 T cell receptor beta chains listed below, sequenced in a study of cytomegalovirus exposure and HLA in healthy donors. PCR was performed using 60 Vbeta and 13 Jbeta primers. Repertoires were generated with immunoSEQ multiplex PCR, while TCRdb's copy carries only in-frame clones and drops some. This table has around 81,000 clones, 63% appearing once. Specimen: PBMCs. The receptors were sampled from a man aged 30 to 39 in good health and CMV-seropositive.

The rearrangement uses TRBV7-7 and TRBJ2-1; D may be TRBD1 (6 bases). Trimming left V 1 base short and J 4 bases short, with 11 bases between. From germline, CDR1 is SSHAT and CDR2 FNYEAQ (reference sequence). The CDR3 is 15 residues long. DNA of the CDR3: TGTGCCAGCAGCTTAGAGGGGGTTGGTTACAATGAGCAGTTCTTC. The encoded protein is CASSLEGVGYNEQFF.

This chain joins TRBV19 and TRBJ1-6, with a weak D call TRBD1 (6 bases). Germline CDR1 LNHDA, CDR2 SQIVND (reference sequence). The CDR3 runs 15 residues. With 7 bases removed from V and 4 bases from J, the gap between germline ends came to 14 bases. The CDR3 nucleotides are TGTGCCAGTACCTCGAACAGGGATTATAATTCACCCCTCCACTTT. It is translated as CASTSNRDYNSPLHF.

V is TRBV11-3 and J is TRBJ2-2; 7 positions agree with TRBD2. V gave up 5 bases and J gave up 6 bases; unmatched junction bases: 0. The CDR3 is 12 residues long. Germline V gene sequence: CDR1 SGHNT, CDR2 YENEEA. CDR3 coding DNA: TGTGCCAGCAGCCGGGAGGCCGGGGAGCTGTTTTTT. Encoded protein: CASSREAGELFF. Filled out from reference TRBV11-3 and TRBJ2-2, the complete variable domain reads EAGVVQSPRYKIIEKKQPVAFWCNPISGHNTLYWYLQNLGQGPELLIRYENEEAVDDSQLPKDRFSAERLKGVDSTLKIQPAELGDSAVYLCASSREAGELFFGEGSRLTVL.

In this sample, this clone turned up a few times. The CDR3 DNA follows: TGCGCCAGTTCTGCGGGGCTTTCCTACGAGCAGTACTTC. Amino acid sequence: CASSAGLSYEQYF. This rearrangement joins TRBV10-2 to TRBJ2-7, with D possibly being TRBD2 (6 bases). Trimming left V 9 bases short and J 1 base short, with 13 bases between. Per the germline V gene, CDR1 is WSHSY and CDR2 is SAAADI. This CDR3 comprises 13 residues.

In regard to this clone: The junction differs from germline at one of its ends, possibly a read error. The chain carries TRBV5-1 and TRBJ1-1; TRBD1 agrees at 7 bases. The CDR3 contains 14 residues. Germline lookup yields CDR1 SGHRS and CDR2 YFSETQ. CDR3 residues: CVSSPGQMNTEAFF. CDR3 in DNA: TGCGTCAGCAGCCCGGGACAGATGAACACTGAAGCTTTCTTT.

This chain joins TRBV28 and TRBJ2-7; 9 nucleotides line up with TRBD2. The V segment lost 6 bases and the J segment 0 bases; nucleotides outside the gene matches: 6. The CDR3 has 15 residues. The germline V gene encodes CDR1 MDHEN and CDR2 SYDVKM. CDR3 DNA: TGTGCCAGCAGACGCACTAGCGGGTCCTCCTACGAGCAGTACTTC. It yields the protein CASRRTSGSSYEQYF.